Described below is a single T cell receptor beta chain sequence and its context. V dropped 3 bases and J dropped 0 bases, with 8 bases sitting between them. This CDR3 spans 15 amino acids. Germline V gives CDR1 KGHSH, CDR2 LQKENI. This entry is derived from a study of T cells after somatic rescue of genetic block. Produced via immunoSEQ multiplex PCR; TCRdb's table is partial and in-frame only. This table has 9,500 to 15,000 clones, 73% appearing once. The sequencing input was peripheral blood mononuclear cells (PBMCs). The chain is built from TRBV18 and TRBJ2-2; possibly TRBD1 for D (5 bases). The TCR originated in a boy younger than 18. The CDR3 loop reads CASSPSTANTGELFF. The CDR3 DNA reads TGTGCCAGCTCACCTTCGACAGCGAACACCGGGGAGCTGTTTTTT.